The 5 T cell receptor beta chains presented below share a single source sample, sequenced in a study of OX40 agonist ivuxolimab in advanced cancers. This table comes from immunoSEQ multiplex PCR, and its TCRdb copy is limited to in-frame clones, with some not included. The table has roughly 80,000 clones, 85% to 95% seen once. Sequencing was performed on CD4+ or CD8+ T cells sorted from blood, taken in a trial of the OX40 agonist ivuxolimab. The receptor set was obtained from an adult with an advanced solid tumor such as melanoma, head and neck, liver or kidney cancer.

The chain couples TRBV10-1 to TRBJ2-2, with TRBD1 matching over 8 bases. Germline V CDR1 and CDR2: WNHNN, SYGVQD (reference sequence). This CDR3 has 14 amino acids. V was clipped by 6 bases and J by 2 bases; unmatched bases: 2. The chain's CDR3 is CASRGTGNTGELFF. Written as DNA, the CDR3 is TGCGCCAGCAGGGGGACAGGAAACACCGGGGAGCTGTTTTTT.

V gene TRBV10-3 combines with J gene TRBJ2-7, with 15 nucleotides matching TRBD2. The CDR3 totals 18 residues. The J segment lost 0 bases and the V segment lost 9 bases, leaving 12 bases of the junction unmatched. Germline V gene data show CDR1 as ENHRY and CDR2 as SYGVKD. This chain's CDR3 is CAITPGLAGGKGSYEQYF. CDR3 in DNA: TGTGCCATAACTCCGGGACTAGCGGGAGGCAAGGGCTCCTACGAGCAGTACTTC.

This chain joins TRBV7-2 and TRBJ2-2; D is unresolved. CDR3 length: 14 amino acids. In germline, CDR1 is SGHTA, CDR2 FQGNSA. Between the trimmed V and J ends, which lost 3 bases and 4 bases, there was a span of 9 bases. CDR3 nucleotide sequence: TGTGCCAGCAGCTTTGCGCGTGGCACCGGGGAGCTGTTTTTT. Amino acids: CASSFARGTGELFF. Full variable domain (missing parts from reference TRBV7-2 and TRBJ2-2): GAGVSQSPSNKVTEKGKDVELRCDPISGHTALYWYRQSLGQGLEFLIYFQGNSAPDKSGLPSDRFSAERTGGSVSTLTIQRTQQEDSAVYLCASSFARGTGELFFGEGSRLTVL.

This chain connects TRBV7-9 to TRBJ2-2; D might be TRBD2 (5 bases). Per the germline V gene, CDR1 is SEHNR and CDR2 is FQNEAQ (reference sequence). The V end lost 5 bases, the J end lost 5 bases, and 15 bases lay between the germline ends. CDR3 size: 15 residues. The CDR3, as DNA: TGTGCCAGCAGCCTGGGCGAGGGCGAAACCGGGGAGCTGTTTTTT. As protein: CASSLGEGETGELFF. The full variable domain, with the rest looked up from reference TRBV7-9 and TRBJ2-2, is DTGVSQNPRHKITKRGQNVTFRCDPISEHNRLYWYRQTLGQGPEFLTYFQNEAQLEKSRLLSDRFSAERPKGSFSTLEIQRTEQGDSAMYLCASSLGEGETGELFFGEGSRLTVL.

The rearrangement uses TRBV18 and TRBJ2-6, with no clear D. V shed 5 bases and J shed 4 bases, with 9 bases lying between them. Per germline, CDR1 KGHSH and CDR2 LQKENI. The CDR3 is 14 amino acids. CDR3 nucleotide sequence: TGTGCCAGCTCAATACAGTTAGGGGCCAACGTCCTGACTTTC. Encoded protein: CASSIQLGANVLTF.